This T cell receptor beta chain was profiled in a study of blood T cells in healthy people across ages. This CDR3 is built from 13 residues. V gave up 6 bases and J gave up 6 bases; unmatched junction bases: 6. CDR1 and CDR2 (germline): DFQATT, SNEGSKA (reference sequence). Primers used in a second PCR of about 7 to 11 cycles were a sample-barcoded 5' primer and a J-beta primer mix. MiXCR was run by TCRdb on the 5' RACE reads, yielding one entry per CDR3 protein. The repertoire has around 850,000 distinct CDR3 sequences, under 40% of them found once; the top ten carry 13%. The sample taken for sequencing was blood. The J gene is TRBJ2-7, the V gene TRBV20-1; 12 bases fit TRBD1. The TCR sequence derives from a man in his late teens or twenties in good health. The CDR3: CSATGQGAAEQYF. The CDR3 DNA is TGCAGTGCCACGGGACAGGGGGCTGCCGAGCAGTACTTC.